Listed below are T cell receptor beta chains from one sample, sequenced in a study of cytomegalovirus exposure and HLA in healthy donors. Profiling relied on immunoSEQ multiplex PCR, and the TCRdb table lists in-frame clones only, not all of them. The sample carries 100,000 to 150,000 clones, around 66% recorded once. The sequenced sample was PBMCs. These receptors were obtained from a man aged 18-30 years in good health and CMV-seronegative. The conserved cysteine and the conserved F or W are not part of the CDR3 here.

>TRBV5-1|13|TRBJ2-7
ASSLIAGVSYEQY
>TRBV28|12|TRBJ1-1
ASSPTGSNTEAF
>TRBV27|15|TRBJ2-2
ASCSHLTSGRTGELF
>TRBV19|10|TRBJ2-4
ASSKGQGQGD
>TRBV7-8|13|TRBJ2-5
ASSLAHSTQETQY
>TRBV10-3|14|TRBJ2-1
AISEVAGGRDNEQF
>TRBV5-1|13|TRBJ2-7
SSSLGGRVRKEQY
>TRBV16|9|TRBJ2-7
ASSQTGEQY
>TRBV27|12|TRBJ1-2
ASSFKGADYGYT
>TRBV18|16|TRBJ2-3
ASSPLAEASGRDGTQY
>TRBV18|12|TRBJ2-5
ASSPSSGEETQY
>TRBV27|13|TRBJ1-2
ASTPVGARGYGYT
>TRBV5-1|12|TRBJ2-7
ASSLVGQGGEQY
>TRBV5-1|12|TRBJ2-1
ASTSGGGYNEQF
>TRBV4-2|13|TRBJ1-1
ASSHRDRAGREAF
>TRBV7-9|14|TRBJ2-3
SSSLRGGSGTDTQY
>TRBV28|12|TRBJ1-2
ASSADRVGYGYT
>TRBV14|12|TRBJ2-1
ASSQDRGSDEQF
>TRBV5-1|15|TRBJ2-1
ASSRRGGPTLYNEQF
>TRBV28|11|TRBJ1-6
ASTLGGGSPLH
>TRBV2|10|TRBJ1-2
ASRAENYGYT
>TRBV30|10|TRBJ1-2
AFRQGAYGYT
>TRBV19|13|TRBJ2-1
ASSPGRGSGSEQF
>TRBV6-1|11|TRBJ2-1
ASSEQRVGEQF
>TRBV29-1|12|TRBJ2-7
SVLLTGSSYEQY
>TRBV4-1|13|TRBJ2-3
ASSQDPQGPDTQY
>TRBV28|15|TRBJ1-2
ASSLRTGNLANYGYT
>TRBV2|13|TRBJ1-1
ASSEGRVTSTEAF